The next 5 T cell receptor beta chains were all read from a single sample in a study of blood T cell repertoires in COVID-19. This table comes from immunoSEQ multiplex PCR, and its TCRdb copy is limited to in-frame clones, with some not included. The sample yields under 300,000 clones, 80% to 95% seen once. Sequenced sample: PBMCs or T cells enriched from blood (not recorded which). The origin of the receptors is a woman under 30 who had recovered from COVID-19.

The chain uses TRBV2 and TRBJ2-3; 10 bases agree with TRBD2. From germline, CDR1 is SNHLY and CDR2 FYNNEI. V was clipped by 6 bases and J by 1 base; unmatched bases: 4. This CDR3 spans 15 amino acids. The CDR3 DNA follows: TGTGCCAGCAGCGCTAGCGGGGGCGGCACAGATACGCAGTATTTT. Its translation: CASSASGGGTDTQYF.

The V and J genes are TRBV7-9 and TRBJ1-4; 7 nucleotides agree with TRBD1. After removal of 6 bases from V and 5 bases from J, the junction contained 3 bases not matched to a gene. This CDR3 spans 13 amino acids. Germline V gene lookup returns CDR1 SEHNR and CDR2 FQNEAQ (reference sequence). CDR3 nucleotide sequence: TGTGCCAGCAGGACGACAGGGAATGAAAAACTGTTTTTT. Its translation is CASRTTGNEKLFF.

The V and J genes are TRBV2 and TRBJ1-1, with TRBD1 as a possible D gene (6 bases). This CDR3 region has 15 residues. V lost 2 bases and J 1 base, leaving 11 bases between the germline ends. CDR1 and CDR2 (germline): SNHLY, FYNNEI. The CDR3 nucleotides read TGTGCCAGCAGTGAACACAGGGTTAGGAACACTGAAGCTTTCTTT. This encodes CASSEHRVRNTEAFF.

This clone was recorded once. The rearrangement joins TRBV3-1 (or the pseudogene TRBV3-2) to TRBJ1-2; D ambiguous. The CDR3 consists of 16 residues. The V end lost 4 bases, the J end lost 4 bases, and 19 bases lay between the germline ends. The germline V gene has CDR1 LGHDT and CDR2 YNNKEL (reference sequence). CDR3 protein: CASSRSGINSGYGYTF. The DNA of the CDR3 is TGTGCCAGCAGCCGGAGTGGTATCAACTCCGGCTATGGCTACACCTTC.

Written as DNA, the CDR3 is TGTGCCCGAGAACGCCCGGGACTAGCGGGAGTAGAGACCCAGTACTTC. Protein sequence: CARERPGLAGVETQYF. The V gene is TRBV2, the J gene TRBJ2-5; TRBD2 matches at 14 bases. Germline CDR1 reads SNHLY; CDR2 reads FYNNEI. The CDR3 consists of 16 residues. V dropped 11 bases and J dropped 4; count of bases not matched to a gene: 12.